This TCR beta chain is drawn from a study of T cell responses to AZD1222 COVID-19 vaccine. Some clones are missing from TCRdb's copy, which holds only in-frame ones; the method was immunoSEQ multiplex PCR. The sample yields fewer than 140,000 clones, 90% seen once. This clone was recorded once. Antigen: not known. The CDR3 covers 15 residues. The J segment lost 2 bases and the V segment lost 4 bases, leaving 5 bases of the junction unmatched. CDR1 is LNHDA, CDR2 SQIVND, per germline (reference sequence). Study-wide points: The study sampled repertoires only after the peak T cell response. Spike as a whole was targeted by vaccine-associated CD4 TCRs, dominant at 160-218 and 743-854. Donors, mostly white British, included more females; clonal diversity was possibly underestimated.

The V and J genes are TRBV19 and TRBJ2-7, with TRBD1 identical over 10 bases. The TCR sequence derives from an adult who received the AZD1222 COVID-19 vaccine. The input for sequencing was peripheral blood, taken 28 days after the second AZD1222 dose. CDR3 region: CASSTWDRGAYEQYF. The CDR3 coding sequence is TGTGCCAGTAGTACCTGGGACAGGGGAGCCTACGAGCAGTACTTC.